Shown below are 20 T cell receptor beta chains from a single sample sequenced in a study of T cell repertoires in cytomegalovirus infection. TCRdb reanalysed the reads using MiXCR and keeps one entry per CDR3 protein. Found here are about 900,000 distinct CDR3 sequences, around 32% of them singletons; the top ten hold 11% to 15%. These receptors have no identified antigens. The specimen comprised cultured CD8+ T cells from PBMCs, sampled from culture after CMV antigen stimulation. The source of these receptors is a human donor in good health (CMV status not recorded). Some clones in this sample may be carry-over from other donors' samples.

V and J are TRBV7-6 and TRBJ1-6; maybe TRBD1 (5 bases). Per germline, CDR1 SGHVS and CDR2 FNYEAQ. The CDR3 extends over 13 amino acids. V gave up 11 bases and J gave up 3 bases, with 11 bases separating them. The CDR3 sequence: CACKGSYNSPLHF. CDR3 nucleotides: TGTGCCTGCAAGGGGAGCTATAATTCACCCCTCCACTTT.

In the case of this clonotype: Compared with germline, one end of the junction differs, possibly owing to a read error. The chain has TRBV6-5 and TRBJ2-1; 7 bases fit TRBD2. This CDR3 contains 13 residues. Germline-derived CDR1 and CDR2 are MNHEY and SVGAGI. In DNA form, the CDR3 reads TGTGCCAACAGTCCCGGGGTAGCGGGCGAGCAGTTCTTC. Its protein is CANSPGVAGEQFF.

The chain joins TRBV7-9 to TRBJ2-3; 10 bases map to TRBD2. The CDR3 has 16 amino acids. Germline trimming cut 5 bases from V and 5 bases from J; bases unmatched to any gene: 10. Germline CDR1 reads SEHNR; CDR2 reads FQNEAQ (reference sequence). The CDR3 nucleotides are TGTGCCAGCAGCAAACCGTTAGCGGGGGGCCGAGATACGCAGTATTTT. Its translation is CASSKPLAGGRDTQYF.

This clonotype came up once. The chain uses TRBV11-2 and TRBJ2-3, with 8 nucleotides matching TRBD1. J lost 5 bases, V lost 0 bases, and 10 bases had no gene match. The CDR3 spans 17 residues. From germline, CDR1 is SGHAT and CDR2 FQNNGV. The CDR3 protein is CASSLETGRGRLDTQYF. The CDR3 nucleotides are TGTGCCAGCAGCTTAGAAACGGGCAGGGGGCGCTTAGATACGCAGTATTTT.

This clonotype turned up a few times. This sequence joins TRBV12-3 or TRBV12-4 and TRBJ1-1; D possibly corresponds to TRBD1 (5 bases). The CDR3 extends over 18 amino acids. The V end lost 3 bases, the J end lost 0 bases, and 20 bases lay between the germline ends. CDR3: CASSFEVGREGMNTEAFF. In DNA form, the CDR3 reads TGTGCCAGCAGTTTTGAGGTCGGCAGGGAGGGAATGAACACTGAAGCTTTCTTT.

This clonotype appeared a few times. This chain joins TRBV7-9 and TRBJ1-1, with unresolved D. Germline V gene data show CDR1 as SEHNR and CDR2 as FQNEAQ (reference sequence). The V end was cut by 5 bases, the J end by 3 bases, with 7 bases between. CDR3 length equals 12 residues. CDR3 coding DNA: TGTGCCAGCAGCACAGCGGACACTGAAGCTTTCTTT. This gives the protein CASSTADTEAFF.

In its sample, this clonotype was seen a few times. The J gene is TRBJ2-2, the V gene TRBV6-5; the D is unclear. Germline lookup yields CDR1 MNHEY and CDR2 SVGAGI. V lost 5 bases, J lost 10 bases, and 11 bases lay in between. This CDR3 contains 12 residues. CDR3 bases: TGTGCCAGCAGTCCCGGGCCCCTGGAGCTGTTTTTT. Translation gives CASSPGPLELFF.

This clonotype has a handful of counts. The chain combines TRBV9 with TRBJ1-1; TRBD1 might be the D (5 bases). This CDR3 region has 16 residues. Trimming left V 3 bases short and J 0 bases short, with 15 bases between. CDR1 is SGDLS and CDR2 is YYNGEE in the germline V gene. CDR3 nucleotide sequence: TGTGCCAGCAGCGATTACCCGGGACGTTTGAACACTGAAGCTTTCTTT. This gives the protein CASSDYPGRLNTEAFF.

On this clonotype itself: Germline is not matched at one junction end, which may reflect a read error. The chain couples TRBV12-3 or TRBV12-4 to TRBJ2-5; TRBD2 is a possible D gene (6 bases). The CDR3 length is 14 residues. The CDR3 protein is CASSLIGSQATQYF. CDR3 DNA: TGTGCCAGCAGTTTAATCGGGAGCCAAGCGACCCAGTACTTC.

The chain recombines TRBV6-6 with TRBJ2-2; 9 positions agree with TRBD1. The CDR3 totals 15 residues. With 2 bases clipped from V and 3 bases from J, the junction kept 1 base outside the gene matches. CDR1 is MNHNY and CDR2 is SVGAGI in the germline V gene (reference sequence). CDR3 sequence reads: CASSYRTGDTGELFF. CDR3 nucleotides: TGTGCCAGCAGTTACCGGACAGGGGACACCGGGGAGCTGTTTTTT.

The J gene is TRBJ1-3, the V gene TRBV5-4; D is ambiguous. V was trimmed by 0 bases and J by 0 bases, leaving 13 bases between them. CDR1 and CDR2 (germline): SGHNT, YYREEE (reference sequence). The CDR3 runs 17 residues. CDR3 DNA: TGTGCCAGCAGCTTGGGCCGGGCCAGGAACTCTGGAAACACCATATATTTT. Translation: CASSLGRARNSGNTIYF.

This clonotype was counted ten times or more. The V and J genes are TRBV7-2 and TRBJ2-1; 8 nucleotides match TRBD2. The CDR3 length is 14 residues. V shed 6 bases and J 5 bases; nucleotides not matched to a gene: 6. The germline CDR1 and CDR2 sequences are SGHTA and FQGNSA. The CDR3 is CASSWSGGNNEQFF. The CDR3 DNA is TGTGCCAGCAGTTGGAGCGGGGGAAACAATGAGCAGTTCTTC. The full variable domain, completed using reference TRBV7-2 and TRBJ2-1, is GAGVSQSPSNKVTEKGKDVELRCDPISGHTALYWYRQSLGQGLEFLIYFQGNSAPDKSGLPSDRFSAERTGGSVSTLTIQRTQQEDSAVYLCASSWSGGNNEQFFGPGTRLTVL.

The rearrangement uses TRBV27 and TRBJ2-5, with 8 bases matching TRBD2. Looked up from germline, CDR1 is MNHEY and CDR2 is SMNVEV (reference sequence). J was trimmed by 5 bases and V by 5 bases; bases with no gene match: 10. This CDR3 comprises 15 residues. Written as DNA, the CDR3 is TGTGCCAGCAGTCCGTCGGCGGGGGGAAGGGAGACCCAGTACTTC. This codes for CASSPSAGGRETQYF.

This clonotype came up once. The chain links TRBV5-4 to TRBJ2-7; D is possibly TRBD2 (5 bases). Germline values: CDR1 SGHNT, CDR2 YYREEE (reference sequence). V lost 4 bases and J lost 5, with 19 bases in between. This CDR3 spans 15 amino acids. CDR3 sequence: CASSPAEGLRDEQYV. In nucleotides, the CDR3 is TGTGCCAGCAGCCCCGCGGAAGGACTTAGGGACGAGCAGTACGTC.

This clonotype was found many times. DNA for the CDR3: TGTGCCAGCTCAGCACTTGAGTATAGCAATCAGCCCCAGCATTTT. The encoded protein is CASSALEYSNQPQHF. The chain couples TRBV18 to TRBJ1-5; D remains ambiguous. Trimming took off 5 bases at V and 0 bases at J, with 11 bases between the two ends. The germline V gene has CDR1 KGHSH and CDR2 LQKENI. CDR3 size: 15 residues.

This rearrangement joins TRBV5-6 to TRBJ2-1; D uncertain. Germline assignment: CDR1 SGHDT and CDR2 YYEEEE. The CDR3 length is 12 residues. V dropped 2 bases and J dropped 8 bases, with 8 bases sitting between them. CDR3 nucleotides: TGTGCCAGCAGCTTTATCGTCGATGAGCAGTTCTTC. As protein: CASSFIVDEQFF.

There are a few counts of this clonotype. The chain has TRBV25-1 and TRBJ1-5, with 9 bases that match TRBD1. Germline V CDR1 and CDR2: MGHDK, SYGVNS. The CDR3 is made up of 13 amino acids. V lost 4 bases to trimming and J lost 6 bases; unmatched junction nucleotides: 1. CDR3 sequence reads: CASSGTGVQPQHF. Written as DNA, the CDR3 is TGTGCCAGCAGTGGGACAGGGGTTCAGCCCCAGCATTTT.

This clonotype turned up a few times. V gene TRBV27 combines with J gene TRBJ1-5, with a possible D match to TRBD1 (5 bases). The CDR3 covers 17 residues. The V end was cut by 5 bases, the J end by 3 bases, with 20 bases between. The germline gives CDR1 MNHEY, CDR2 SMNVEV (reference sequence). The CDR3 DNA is TGTGCCAGCAGTGGGGAAGCAGGGTGGAGGCCCAATCAGCCCCAGCATTTT. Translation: CASSGEAGWRPNQPQHF.

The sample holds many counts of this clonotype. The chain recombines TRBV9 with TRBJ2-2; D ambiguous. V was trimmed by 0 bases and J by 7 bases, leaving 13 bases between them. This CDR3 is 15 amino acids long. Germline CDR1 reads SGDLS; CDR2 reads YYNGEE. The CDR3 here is CASSVDGRINGELFF. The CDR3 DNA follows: TGTGCCAGCAGCGTAGATGGACGGATTAACGGGGAGCTGTTTTTT.

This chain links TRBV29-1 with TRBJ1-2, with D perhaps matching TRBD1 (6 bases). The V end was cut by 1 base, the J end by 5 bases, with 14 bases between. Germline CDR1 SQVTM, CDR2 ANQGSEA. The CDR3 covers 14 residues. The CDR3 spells CSVEAGTPWYGYTF. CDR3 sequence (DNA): TGCAGCGTTGAAGCCGGGACACCTTGGTATGGCTACACCTTC. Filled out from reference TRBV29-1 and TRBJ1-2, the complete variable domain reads SAVISQKPSRDICQRGTSLTIQCQVDSQVTMMFWYRQQPGQSLTLIATANQGSEATYESGFVIDKFPISRPNLTFSTLTVSNMSPEDSSIYLCSVEAGTPWYGYTFGSGTRLTVV.